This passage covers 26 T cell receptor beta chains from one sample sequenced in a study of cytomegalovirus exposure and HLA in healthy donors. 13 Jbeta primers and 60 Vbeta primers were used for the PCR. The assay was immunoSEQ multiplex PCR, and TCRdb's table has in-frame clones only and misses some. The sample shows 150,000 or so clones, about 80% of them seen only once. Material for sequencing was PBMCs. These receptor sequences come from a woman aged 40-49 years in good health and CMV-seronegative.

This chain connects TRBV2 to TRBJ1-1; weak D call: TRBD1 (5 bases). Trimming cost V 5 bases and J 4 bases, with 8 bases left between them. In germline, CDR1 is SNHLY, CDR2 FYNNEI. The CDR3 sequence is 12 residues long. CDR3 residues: CASSKQGTEAFF. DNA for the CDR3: TGTGCCAGCAGTAAGCAGGGCACTGAAGCTTTCTTT.

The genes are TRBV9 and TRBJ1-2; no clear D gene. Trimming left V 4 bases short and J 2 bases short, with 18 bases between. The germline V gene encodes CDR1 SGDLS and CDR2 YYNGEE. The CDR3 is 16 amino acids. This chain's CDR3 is CASSLEDQTANYGYTF. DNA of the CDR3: TGTGCCAGCAGCCTCGAAGACCAAACAGCAAACTATGGCTACACCTTC.

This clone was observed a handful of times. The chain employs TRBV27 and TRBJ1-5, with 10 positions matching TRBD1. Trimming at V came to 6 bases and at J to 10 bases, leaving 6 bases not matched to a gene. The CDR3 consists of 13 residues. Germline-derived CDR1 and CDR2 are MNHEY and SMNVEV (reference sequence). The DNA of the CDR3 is TGTGCCAGCAGCGGGACAGGGGACGAACCCCAGCATTTT. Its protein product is CASSGTGDEPQHF.

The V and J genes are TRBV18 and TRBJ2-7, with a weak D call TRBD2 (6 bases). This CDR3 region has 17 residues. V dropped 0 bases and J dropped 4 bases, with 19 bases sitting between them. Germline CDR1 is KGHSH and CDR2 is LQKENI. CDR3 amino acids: CASSPPRTAGTAYEQYF. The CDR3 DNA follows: TGTGCCAGCTCACCACCGAGGACTGCGGGAACTGCTTACGAGCAGTACTTC. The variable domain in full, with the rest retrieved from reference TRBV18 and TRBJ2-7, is NAGVMQNPRHLVRRRGQEARLRCSPMKGHSHVYWYRQLPEEGLKFMVYLQKENIIDESGMPKERFSAEFPKEGPSILRIQQVVRGDSAAYFCASSPPRTAGTAYEQYFGPGTRLTVT.

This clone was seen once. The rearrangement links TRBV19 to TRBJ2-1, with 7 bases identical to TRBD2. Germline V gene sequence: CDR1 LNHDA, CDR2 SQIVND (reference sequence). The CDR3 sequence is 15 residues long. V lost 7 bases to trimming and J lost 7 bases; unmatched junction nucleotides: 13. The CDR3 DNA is TGTGCCAGTATACACGCCGTGGGGGGGTGGAATGAGCAGTTCTTC. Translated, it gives CASIHAVGGWNEQFF.

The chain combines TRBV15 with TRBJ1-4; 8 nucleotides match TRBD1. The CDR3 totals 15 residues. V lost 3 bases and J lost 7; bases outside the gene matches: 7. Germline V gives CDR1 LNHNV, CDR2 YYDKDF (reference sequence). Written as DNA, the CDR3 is TGTGCCACCAGCAGTCGCAGGGGGCCGAGTGAAAAACTGTTTTTT. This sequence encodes CATSSRRGPSEKLFF.

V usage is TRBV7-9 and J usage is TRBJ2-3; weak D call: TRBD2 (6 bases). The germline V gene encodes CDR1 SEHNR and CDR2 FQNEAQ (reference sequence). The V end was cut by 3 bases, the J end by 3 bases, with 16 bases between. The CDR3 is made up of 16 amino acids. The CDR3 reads CASSFGGGRATDTQYF. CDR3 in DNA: TGTGCCAGCAGCTTCGGTGGAGGGAGAGCTACAGATACGCAGTATTTT.

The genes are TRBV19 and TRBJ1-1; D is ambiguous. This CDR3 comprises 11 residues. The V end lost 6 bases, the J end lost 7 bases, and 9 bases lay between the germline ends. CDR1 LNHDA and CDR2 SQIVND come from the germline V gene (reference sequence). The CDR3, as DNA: TGTGCCAGTAGGGGGAGGATTGAAGCTTTCTTT. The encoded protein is CASRGRIEAFF.

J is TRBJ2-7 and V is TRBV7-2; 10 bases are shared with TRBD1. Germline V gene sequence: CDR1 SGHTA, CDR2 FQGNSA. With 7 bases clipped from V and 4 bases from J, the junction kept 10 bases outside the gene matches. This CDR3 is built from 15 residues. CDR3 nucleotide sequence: TGTGCCAGCACCGCGGACAGGGGGGGGTTGTACGAGCAGTACTTC. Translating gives CASTADRGGLYEQYF.

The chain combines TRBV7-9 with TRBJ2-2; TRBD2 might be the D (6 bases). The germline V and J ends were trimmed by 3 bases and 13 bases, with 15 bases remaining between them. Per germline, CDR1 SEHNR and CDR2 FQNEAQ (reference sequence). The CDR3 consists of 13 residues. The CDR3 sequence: CASSFRAQGGLFF. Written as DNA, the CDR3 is TGTGCCAGCAGCTTTCGCGCCCAGGGAGGGCTGTTTTTT. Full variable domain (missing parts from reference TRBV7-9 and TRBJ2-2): DTGVSQNPRHKITKRGQNVTFRCDPISEHNRLYWYRQTLGQGPEFLTYFQNEAQLEKSRLLSDRFSAERPKGSFSTLEIQRTEQGDSAMYLCASSFRAQGGLFFGEGSRLTVL.

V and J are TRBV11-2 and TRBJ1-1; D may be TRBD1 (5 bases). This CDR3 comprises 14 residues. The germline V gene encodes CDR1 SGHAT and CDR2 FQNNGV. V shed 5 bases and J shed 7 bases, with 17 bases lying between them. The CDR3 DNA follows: TGTGCCAGCAGCCCCCCCCAGGGTAGGGGTGAAGCTTTCTTT. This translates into CASSPPQGRGEAFF.

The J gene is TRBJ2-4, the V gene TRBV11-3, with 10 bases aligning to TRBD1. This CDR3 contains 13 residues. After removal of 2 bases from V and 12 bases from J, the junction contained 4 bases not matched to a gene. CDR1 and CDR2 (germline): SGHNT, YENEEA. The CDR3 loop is CASSLSGQGSQYF. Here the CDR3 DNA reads TGTGCCAGCAGCTTATCGGGACAGGGGAGTCAGTACTTC. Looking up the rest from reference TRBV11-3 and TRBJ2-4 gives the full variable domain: EAGVVQSPRYKIIEKKQPVAFWCNPISGHNTLYWYLQNLGQGPELLIRYENEEAVDDSQLPKDRFSAERLKGVDSTLKIQPAELGDSAVYLCASSLSGQGSQYFGAGTRLSVL.

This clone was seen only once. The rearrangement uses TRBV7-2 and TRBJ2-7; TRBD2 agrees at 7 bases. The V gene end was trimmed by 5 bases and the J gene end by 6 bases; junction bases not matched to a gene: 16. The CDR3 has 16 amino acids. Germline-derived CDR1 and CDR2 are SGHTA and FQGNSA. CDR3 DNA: TGTGCCAGCAGCCCCACGAGCGGGACGGCCGGGCGCGAGCAGTACTTC. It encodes CASSPTSGTAGREQYF.

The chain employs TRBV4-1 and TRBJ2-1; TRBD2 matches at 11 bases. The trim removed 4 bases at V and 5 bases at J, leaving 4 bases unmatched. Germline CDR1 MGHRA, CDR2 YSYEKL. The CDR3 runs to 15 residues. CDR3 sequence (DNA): TGCGCCAGCAGCCCCGGACTAGCGGGTAACAATGAGCAGTTCTTC. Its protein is CASSPGLAGNNEQFF.

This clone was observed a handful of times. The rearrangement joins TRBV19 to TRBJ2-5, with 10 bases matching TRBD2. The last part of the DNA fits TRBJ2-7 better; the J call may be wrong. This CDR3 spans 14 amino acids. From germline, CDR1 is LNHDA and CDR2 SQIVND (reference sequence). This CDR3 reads CASSTSGRRNEQYF. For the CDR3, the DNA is TGTGCCAGTAGTACTAGCGGGAGAAGAAACGAGCAGTACTTC.

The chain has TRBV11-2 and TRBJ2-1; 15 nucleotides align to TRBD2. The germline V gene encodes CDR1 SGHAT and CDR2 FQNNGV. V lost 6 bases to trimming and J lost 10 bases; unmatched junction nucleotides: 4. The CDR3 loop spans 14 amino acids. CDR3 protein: CASRGLAGGVEQFF. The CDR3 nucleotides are TGTGCCAGCAGAGGACTAGCGGGAGGGGTAGAGCAGTTCTTC.

In DNA, the CDR3 is TGTGCCAGCAGGACAGGGGATACGCAGTATTTT. Residues: CASRTGDTQYF. The chain is built from TRBV2 and TRBJ2-3; 7 bases agree with TRBD1. V dropped 6 bases and J dropped 6; count of bases not matched to a gene: 0. Germline V gives CDR1 SNHLY, CDR2 FYNNEI. This CDR3 has 11 amino acids.

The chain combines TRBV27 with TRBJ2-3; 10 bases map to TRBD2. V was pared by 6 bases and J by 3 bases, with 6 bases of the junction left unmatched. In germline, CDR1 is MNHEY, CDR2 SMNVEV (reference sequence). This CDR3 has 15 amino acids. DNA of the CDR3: TGTGCCAGCAGCTCCATAGCGGGAGGAACAGATACGCAGTATTTT. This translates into CASSSIAGGTDTQYF.

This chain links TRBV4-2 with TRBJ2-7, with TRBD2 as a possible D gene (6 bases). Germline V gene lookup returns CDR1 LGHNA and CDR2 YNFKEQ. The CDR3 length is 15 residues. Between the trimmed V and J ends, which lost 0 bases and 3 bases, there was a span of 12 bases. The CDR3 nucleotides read TGTGCCAGCAGCCAAGATTCACTAGCAGGCTACGAGCAGTACTTC. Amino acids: CASSQDSLAGYEQYF.

The CDR3, as DNA: TGTGCCAGCAGCCCCCGATCGGGGTATAATTCACCCCTCCACTTT. Translated, it gives CASSPRSGYNSPLHF. This sequence joins TRBV6-5 and TRBJ1-6, with unresolved D. Germline loops: CDR1 MNHEY, CDR2 SVGAGI. The ends were cut back, 6 bases at V and 4 bases at J, with 13 bases in the middle. The CDR3 spans 15 residues.

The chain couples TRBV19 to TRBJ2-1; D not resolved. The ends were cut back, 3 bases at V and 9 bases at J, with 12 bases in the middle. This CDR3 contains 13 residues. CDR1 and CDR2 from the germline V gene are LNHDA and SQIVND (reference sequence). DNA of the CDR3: TGTGCCAGTAGTATCGCCCTAGTGGGTGAGCAGTTCTTC. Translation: CASSIALVGEQFF.

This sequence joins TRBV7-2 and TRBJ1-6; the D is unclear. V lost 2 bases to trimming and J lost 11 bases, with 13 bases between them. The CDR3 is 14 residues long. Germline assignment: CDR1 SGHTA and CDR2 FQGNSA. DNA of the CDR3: TGTGCCAGCAGCTTAAGGAGCCCTCCGACACCCCTCCACTTT. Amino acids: CASSLRSPPTPLHF. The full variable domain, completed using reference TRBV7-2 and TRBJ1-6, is GAGVSQSPSNKVTEKGKDVELRCDPISGHTALYWYRQSLGQGLEFLIYFQGNSAPDKSGLPSDRFSAERTGGSVSTLTIQRTQQEDSAVYLCASSLRSPPTPLHFGNGTRLTVT.

CDR3 residues: CASSLAHWGRSYGYTF. CDR3 DNA sequence: TGTGCCAGCAGCTTAGCTCATTGGGGGCGCAGCTATGGCTACACCTTC. This chain links TRBV7-9 with TRBJ1-2, with D tentatively TRBD1 (6 bases). Trimming removed 0 bases at V and 4 bases at J, with 15 bases between. CDR1 is SEHNR and CDR2 is FQNEAQ in the germline V gene (reference sequence). The CDR3 has 16 amino acids.

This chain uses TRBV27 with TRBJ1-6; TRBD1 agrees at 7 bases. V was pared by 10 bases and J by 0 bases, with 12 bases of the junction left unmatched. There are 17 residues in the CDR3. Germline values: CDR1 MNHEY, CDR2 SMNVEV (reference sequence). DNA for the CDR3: TGTGCCACCCCTCACGAAACAGGGGTCTCCTATAATTCACCCCTCCACTTT. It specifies CATPHETGVSYNSPLHF.

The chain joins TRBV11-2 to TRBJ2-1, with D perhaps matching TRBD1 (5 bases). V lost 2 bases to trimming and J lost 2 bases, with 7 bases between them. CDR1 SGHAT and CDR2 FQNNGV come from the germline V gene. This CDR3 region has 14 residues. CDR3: CASSLPGTYNEQFF. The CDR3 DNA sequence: TGTGCCAGCAGCTTACCAGGGACCTACAATGAGCAGTTCTTC.

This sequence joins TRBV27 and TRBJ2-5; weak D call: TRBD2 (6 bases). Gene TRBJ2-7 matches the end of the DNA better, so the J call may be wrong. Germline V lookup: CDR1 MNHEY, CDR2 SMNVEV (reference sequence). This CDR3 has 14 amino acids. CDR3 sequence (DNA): TGTGCCAGCAGTTTAGGGGGGAGCTCCTACGAGCAGTACTTC. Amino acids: CASSLGGSSYEQYF.